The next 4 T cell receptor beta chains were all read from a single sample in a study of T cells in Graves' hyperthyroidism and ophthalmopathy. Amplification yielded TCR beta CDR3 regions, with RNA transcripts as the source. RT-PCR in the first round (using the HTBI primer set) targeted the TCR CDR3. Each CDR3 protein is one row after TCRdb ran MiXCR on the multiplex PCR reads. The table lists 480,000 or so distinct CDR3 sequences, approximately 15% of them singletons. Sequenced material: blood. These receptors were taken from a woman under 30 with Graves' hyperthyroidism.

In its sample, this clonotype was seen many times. The CDR3 nucleotides are TGTGCCAGCAGTAGCCGAGGGGGGGCCATCCGTTCCTACGAGCAGTACTTC. Its protein is CASSSRGGAIRSYEQYF. The V and J genes are TRBV27 and TRBJ2-7, with D perhaps matching TRBD2 (7 bases). The CDR3 sequence is 17 residues long. The V end lost 5 bases, the J end lost 1 base, and 21 bases lay between the germline ends. Germline loops: CDR1 MNHEY, CDR2 SMNVEV (reference sequence).

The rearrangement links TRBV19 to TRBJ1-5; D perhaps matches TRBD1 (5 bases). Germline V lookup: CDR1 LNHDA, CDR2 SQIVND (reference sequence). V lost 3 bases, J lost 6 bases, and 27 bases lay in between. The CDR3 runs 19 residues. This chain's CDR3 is CASSILKGDYLQGSQPQHF. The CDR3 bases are TGTGCCAGTAGTATCCTAAAAGGGGACTACCTTCAGGGCAGTCAGCCCCAGCATTTT.

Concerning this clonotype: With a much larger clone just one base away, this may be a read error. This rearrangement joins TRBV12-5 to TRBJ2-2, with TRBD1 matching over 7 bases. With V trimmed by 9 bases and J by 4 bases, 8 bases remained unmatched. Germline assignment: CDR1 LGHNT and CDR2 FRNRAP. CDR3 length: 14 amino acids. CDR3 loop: CARVRGGSTGELFF. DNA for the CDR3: TGTGCTAGAGTGAGAGGGGGCTCCACCGGGGAGCTGTTTTTT.

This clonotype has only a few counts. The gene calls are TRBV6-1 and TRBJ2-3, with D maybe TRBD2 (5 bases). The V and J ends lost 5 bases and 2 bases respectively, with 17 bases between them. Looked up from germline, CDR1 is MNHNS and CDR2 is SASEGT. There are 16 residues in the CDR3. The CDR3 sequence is CASSPSPSRATDTQYF. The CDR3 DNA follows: TGTGCCAGCAGTCCAAGCCCCTCGCGGGCCACAGATACGCAGTATTTT.